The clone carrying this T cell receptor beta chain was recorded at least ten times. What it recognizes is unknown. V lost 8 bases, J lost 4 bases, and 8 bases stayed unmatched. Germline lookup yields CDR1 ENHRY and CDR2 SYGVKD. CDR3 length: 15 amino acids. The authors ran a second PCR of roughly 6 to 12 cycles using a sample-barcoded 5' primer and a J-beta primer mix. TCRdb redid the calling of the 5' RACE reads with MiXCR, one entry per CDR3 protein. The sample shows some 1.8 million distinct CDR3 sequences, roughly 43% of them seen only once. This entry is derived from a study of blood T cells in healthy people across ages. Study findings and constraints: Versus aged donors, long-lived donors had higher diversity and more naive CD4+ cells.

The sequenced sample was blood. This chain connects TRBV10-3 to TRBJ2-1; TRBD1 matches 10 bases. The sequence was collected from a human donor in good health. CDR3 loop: CAIRTGTGDYNEQFF. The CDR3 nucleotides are TGTGCCATCCGAACGGGGACAGGGGATTACAATGAGCAGTTCTTC.